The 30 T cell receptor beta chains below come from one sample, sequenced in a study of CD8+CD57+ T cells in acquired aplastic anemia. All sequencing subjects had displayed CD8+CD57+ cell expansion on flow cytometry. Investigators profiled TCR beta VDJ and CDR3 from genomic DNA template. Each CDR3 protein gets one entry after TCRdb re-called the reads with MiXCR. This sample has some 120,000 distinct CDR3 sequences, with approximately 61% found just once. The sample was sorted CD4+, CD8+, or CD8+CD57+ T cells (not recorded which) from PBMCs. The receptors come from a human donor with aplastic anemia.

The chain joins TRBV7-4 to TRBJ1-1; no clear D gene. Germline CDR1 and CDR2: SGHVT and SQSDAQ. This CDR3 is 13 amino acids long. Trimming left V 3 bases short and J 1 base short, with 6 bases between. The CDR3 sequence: CASSFAGNTEAFF. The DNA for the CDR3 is TGTGCCAGCAGCTTTGCCGGGAACACTGAAGCTTTCTTT.

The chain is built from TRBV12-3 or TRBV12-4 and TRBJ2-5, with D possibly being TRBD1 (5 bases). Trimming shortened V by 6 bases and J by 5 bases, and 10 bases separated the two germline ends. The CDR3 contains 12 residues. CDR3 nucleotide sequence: TGTGCCAGCAGCAGGGTCCGGGAGACCCAGTACTTC. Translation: CASSRVRETQYF.

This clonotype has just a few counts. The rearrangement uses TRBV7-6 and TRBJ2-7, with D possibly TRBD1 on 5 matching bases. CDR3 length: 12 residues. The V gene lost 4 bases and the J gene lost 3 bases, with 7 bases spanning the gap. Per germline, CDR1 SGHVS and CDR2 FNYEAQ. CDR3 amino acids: CASSYQGYEQYF. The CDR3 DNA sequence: TGTGCCAGCAGCTACCAGGGCTACGAGCAGTACTTC.

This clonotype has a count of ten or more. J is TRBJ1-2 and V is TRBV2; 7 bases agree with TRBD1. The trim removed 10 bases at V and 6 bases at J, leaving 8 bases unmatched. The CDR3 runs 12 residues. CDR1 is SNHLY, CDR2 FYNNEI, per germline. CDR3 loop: CAKGTEKDGYTF. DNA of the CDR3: TGTGCCAAAGGGACAGAGAAGGATGGCTACACCTTC.

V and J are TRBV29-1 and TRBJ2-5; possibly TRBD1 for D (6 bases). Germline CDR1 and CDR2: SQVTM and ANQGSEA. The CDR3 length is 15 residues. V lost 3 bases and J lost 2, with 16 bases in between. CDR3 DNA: TGCAGCGTTGAGGGTTCGGACAGTCTACAAGAGACCCAGTACTTC. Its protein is CSVEGSDSLQETQYF.

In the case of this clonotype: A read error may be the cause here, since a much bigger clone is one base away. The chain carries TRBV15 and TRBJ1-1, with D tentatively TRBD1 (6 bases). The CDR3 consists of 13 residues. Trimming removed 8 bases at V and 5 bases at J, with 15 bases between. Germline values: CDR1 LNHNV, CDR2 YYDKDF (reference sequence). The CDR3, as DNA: TGTGCCACCGGCGAGGGGGGGCGAACTGAAGCTTTCTTT. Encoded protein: CATGEGGRTEAFF.

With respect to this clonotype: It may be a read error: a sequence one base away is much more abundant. The CDR3 DNA is TGTGCCAGCAGCTTGAGTATTTTGAACACTGAAGCTCTCTTT. Residues: CASSLSILNTEALF. V gene TRBV5-6 combines with J gene TRBJ1-1, with D hard to call. This CDR3 has 14 residues. Germline V lookup: CDR1 SGHDT, CDR2 YYEEEE.

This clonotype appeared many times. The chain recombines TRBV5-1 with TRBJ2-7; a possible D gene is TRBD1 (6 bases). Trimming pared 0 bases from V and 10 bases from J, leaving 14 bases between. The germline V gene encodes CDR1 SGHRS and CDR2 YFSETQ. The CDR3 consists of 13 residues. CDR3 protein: CASSLDGGARQYF. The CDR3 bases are TGCGCCAGCAGCTTGGATGGGGGCGCTCGACAGTACTTC. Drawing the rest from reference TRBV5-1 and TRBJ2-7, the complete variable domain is KAGVTQTPRYLIKTRGQQVTLSCSPISGHRSVSWYQQTPGQGLQFLFEYFSETQRNKGNFPGRFSGRQFSNSRSEMNVSTLELGDSALYLCASSLDGGARQYFGPGTRLTVT.

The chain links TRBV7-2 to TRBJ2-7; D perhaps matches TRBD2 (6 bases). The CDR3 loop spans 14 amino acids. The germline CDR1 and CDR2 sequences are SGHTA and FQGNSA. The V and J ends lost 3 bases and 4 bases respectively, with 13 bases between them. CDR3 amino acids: CASSFGGGGYEQYF. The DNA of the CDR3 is TGTGCCAGCAGCTTCGGGGGTGGGGGTTACGAGCAGTACTTC. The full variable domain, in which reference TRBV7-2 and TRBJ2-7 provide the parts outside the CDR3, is GAGVSQSPSNKVTEKGKDVELRCDPISGHTALYWYRQSLGQGLEFLIYFQGNSAPDKSGLPSDRFSAERTGGSVSTLTIQRTQQEDSAVYLCASSFGGGGYEQYFGPGTRLTVT.

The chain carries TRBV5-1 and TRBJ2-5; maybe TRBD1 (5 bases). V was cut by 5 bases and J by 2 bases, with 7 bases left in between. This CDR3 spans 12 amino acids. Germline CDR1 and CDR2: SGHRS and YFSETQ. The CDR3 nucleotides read TGCGCCAGCAGGAGACAGCAAGAGACCCAGTACTTC. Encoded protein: CASRRQQETQYF.

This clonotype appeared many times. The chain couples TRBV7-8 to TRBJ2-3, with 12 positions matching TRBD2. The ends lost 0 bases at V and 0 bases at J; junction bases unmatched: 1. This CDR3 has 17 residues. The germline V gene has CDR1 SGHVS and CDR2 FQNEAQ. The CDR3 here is CASSLATSGSSTDTQYF. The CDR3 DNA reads TGTGCCAGCAGCTTAGCGACTAGCGGGAGCAGCACAGATACGCAGTATTTT.

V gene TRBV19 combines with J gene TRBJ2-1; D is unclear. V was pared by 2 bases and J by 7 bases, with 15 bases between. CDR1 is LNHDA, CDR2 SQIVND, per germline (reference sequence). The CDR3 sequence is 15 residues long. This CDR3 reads CASSISTVWRNEQFF. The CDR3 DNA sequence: TGTGCCAGTAGTATAAGTACGGTCTGGCGGAATGAGCAGTTCTTC.

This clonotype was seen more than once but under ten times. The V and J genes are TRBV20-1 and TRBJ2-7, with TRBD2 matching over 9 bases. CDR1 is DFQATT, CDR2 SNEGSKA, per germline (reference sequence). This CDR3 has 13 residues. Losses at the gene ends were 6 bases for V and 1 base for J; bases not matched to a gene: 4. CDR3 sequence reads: CSAIAGVSYEQYF. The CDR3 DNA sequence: TGCAGTGCAATAGCGGGAGTATCCTACGAGCAGTACTTC.

For the CDR3, the DNA is TGCGCCAGCAGCCAAGATCTTGGGAACTATGGCTACACCTTC. Its translation: CASSQDLGNYGYTF. This chain links TRBV4-1 with TRBJ1-2; D gene unclear. The germline V gene encodes CDR1 MGHRA and CDR2 YSYEKL. Trimming shortened V by 0 bases and J by 2 bases, and 7 bases separated the two germline ends. This CDR3 comprises 14 residues.

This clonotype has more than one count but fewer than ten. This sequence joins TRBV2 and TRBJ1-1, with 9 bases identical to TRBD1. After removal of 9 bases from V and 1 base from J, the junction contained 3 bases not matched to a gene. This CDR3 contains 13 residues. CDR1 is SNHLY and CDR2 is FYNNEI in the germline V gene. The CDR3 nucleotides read TGTGCCAGGAAGGGACAGGGGAACACTGAAGCTTTCTTT. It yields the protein CARKGQGNTEAFF.

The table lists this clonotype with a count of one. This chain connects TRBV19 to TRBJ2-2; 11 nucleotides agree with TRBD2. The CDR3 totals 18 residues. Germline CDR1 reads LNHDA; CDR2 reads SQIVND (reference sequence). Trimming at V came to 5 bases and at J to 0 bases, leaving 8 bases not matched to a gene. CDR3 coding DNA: TGTGCCAGTAGTTGGAGGCTACTAGCGGGGGCGAACACCGGGGAGCTGTTTTTT. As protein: CASSWRLLAGANTGELFF.

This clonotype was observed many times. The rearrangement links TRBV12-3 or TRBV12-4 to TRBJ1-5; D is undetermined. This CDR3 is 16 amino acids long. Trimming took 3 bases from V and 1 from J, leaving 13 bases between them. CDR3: CASSFGPSSSNQPQHF. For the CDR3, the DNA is TGTGCCAGCAGTTTCGGGCCCTCGTCCAGCAATCAGCCCCAGCATTTT.

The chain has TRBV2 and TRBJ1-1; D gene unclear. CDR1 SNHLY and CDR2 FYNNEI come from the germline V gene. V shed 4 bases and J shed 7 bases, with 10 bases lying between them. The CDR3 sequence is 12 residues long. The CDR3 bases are TGTGCCAGCAGTGCTATGGACGGTGAAGCTTTCTTT. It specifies CASSAMDGEAFF. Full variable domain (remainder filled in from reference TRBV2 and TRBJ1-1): EPEVTQTPSHQVTQMGQEVILRCVPISNHLYFYWYRQILGQKVEFLVSFYNNEISEKSEIFDDQFSVERPDGSNFTLKIRSTKLEDSAMYFCASSAMDGEAFFGQGTRLTVV.

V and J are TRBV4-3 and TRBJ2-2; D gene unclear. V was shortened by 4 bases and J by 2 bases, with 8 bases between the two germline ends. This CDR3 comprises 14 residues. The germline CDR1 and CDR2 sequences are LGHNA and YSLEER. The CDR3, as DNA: TGCGCCAGCAGCCCAGAACAAAACACCGGGGAGCTGTTTTTT. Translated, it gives CASSPEQNTGELFF.

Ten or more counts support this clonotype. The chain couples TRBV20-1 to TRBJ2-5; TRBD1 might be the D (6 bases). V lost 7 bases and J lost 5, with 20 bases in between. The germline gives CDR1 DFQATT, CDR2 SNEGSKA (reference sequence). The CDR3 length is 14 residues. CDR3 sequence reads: CSVPGQILSETQYF. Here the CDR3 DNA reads TGCAGTGTCCCGGGACAAATTCTTTCCGAGACCCAGTACTTC.

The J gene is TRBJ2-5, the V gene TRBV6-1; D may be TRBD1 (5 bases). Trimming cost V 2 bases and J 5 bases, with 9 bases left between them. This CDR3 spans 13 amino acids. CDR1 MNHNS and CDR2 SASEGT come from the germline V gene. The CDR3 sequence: CASSERGKETQYF. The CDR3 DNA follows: TGTGCCAGCAGTGAAAGGGGTAAGGAGACCCAGTACTTC.

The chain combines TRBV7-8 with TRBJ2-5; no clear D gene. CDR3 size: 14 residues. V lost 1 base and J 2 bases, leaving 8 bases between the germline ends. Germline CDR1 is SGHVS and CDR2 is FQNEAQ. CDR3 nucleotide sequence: TGTGCCAGCAGCTTAGTGGCAGCACAAGAGACCCAGTACTTC. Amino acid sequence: CASSLVAAQETQYF.

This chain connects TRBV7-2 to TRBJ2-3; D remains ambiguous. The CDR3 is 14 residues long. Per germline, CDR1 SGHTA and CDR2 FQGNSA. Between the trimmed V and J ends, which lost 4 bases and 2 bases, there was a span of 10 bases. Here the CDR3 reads CASSSLGITDTQYF. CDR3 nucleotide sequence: TGTGCCAGCAGCTCGCTGGGGATCACAGATACGCAGTATTTT.

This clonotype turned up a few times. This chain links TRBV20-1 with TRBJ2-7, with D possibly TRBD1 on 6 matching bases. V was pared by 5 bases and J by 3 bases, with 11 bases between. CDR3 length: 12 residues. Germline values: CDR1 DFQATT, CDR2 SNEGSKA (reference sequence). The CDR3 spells CSAHRVYYEQYF. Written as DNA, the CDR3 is TGCAGTGCTCACAGGGTCTACTACGAGCAGTACTTC.

The CDR3 loop is CASRDLSGANVLTF. The DNA for the CDR3 is TGTGCCAGCCGGGACCTCTCTGGGGCCAACGTCCTGACTTTC. V usage is TRBV19 and J usage is TRBJ2-6; either TRBD1 or TRBD2 may fit D (5 bases each). CDR3 length: 14 amino acids. Between the trimmed V and J ends, which lost 9 bases and 0 bases, there was a span of 9 bases. Per germline, CDR1 LNHDA and CDR2 SQIVND (reference sequence).

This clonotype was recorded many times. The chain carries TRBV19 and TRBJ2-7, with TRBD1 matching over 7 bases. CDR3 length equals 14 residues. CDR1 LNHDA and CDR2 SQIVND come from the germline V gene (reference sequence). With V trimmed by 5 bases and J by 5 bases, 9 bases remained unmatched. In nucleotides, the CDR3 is TGTGCCAGTAGTGACGAACAGGGGTCCCACGAGCAGTACTTC. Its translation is CASSDEQGSHEQYF. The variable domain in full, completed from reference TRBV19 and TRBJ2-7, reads DGGITQSPKYLFRKEGQNVTLSCEQNLNHDAMYWYRQDPGQGLRLIYYSQIVNDFQKGDIAEGYSVSREKKESFPLTVTSAQKNPTAFYLCASSDEQGSHEQYFGPGTRLTVT.

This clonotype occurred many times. DNA for the CDR3: TGTGCCAGCAGCCAGTCCGAGCGTGAGCAGTTCTTC. It specifies CASSQSEREQFF. The chain combines TRBV16 with TRBJ2-1; D not certain. V lost 3 bases to trimming and J lost 9 bases, with 9 bases between them. The germline V gene encodes CDR1 KGHSY and CDR2 FQNENV. The CDR3 runs to 12 residues.

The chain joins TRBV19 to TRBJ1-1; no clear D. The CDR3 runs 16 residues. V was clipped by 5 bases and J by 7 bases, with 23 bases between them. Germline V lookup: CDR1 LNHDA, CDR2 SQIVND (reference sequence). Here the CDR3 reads CASSSPLLSSSIEAFF. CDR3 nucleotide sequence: TGTGCCAGTAGTTCCCCCCTACTGTCGAGTAGCATTGAAGCTTTCTTT.

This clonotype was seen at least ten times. The CDR3 DNA reads TGTGCCAGCAGTTACGACAGGGGTGGGGGCTACACCTTC. It is translated as CASSYDRGGGYTF. The rearrangement uses TRBV6-5 and TRBJ1-2, with 8 bases matching TRBD1. The J segment lost 8 bases and the V segment lost 2 bases, leaving 4 bases of the junction unmatched. The germline V gene has CDR1 MNHEY and CDR2 SVGAGI. This CDR3 contains 13 residues.

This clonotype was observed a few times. The CDR3 coding sequence is TGTGCCAGCAGTTTGGTCAACACCGGGGAGCTGTTTTTT. Its protein product is CASSLVNTGELFF. V is TRBV27 and J is TRBJ2-2; D gene unclear. The germline CDR1 and CDR2 sequences are MNHEY and SMNVEV (reference sequence). V lost 3 bases and J lost 2, with 4 bases in between. The CDR3 is 13 residues long.